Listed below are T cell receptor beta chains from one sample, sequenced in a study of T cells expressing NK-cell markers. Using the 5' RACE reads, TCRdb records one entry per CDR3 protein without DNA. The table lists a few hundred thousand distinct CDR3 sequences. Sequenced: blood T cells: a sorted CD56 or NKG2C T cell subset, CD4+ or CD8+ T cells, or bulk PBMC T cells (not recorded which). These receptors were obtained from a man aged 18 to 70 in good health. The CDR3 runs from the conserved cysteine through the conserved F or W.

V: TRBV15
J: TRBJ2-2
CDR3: CATSRATGGSGELFF

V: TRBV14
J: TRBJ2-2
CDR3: CASSQVGGKRNTGELFF

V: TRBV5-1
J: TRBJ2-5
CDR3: CASNRASGFQETQYF

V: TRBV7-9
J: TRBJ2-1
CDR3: CASSPQGGAKNEQFF

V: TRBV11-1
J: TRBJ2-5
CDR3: CASSPRVQAGTSWETQYF

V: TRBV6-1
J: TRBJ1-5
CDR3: CASSRWGGNQPQHF

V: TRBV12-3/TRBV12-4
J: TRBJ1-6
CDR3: CASREQGYSPLHF

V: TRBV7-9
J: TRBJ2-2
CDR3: CASSSGTANTGELFF

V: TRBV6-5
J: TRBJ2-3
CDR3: CASSYSMWAGGQSDTQYF

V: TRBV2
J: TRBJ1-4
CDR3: CASSFRQNNEKLFF

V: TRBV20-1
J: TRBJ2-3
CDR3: CSGGGRADTQYF

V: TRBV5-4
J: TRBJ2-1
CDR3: CASSQNTYNEQFF

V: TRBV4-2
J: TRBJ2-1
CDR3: CASSQRLLAGGYNEQFF

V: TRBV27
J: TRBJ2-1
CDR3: CASSPSPALDYNEQFF

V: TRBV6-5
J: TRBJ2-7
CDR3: CASSYSRTAGTHEQYF

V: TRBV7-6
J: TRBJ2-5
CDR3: CASSPLAGATETQYF

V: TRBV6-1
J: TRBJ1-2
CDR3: CASSSPAGGKWGYTF

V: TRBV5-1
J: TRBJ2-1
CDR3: CASERGESNEQFF

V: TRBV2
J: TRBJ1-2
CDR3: CASTGDNYGYTF

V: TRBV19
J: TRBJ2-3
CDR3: CASGQSVTDTQYF

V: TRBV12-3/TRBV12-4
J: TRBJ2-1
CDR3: CASSLATSGGQNEQFF

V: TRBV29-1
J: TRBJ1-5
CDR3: CSVVQDGGNQPQHF

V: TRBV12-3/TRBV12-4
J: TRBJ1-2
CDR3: CASRNREGDGYTF

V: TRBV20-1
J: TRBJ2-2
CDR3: CSARRMPNTGELFF

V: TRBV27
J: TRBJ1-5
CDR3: CASSRGRAYQPQHF

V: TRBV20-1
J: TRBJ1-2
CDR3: CSARDPREGRGYTF

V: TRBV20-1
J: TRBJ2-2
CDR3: CRADEGNTGELFF

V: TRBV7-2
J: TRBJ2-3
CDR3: CASSHGVGNTQYF

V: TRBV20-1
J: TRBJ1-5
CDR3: CSAREGQGKGSNQPQHF

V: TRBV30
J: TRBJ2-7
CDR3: CAWSNRDRGLYEQYF

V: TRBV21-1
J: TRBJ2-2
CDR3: CASSNETSLGRGTGELFF

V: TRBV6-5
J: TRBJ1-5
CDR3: CASSSTGQDYSNQPQHF

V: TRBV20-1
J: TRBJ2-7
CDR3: CSAKKFSYEQYF

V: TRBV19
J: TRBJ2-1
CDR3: CASSMVRGTEQFF

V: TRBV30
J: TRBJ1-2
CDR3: CAWSPGTAEAYRGYTF

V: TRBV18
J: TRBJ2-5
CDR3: CASSPPTGTSGQETQYF

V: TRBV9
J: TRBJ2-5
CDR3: CASSTPTSGGPERETQYF

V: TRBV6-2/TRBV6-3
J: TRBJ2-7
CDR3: CARAPGQLVYEQYF

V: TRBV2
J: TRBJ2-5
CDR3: CASRRGTSGTQYF

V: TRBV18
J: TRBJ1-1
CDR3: CASSPDYRGVGAFF

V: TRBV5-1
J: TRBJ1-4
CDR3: CASSSPSGAKDEKLFF

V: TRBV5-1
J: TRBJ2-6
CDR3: CASSSKQGSSPSGANVLTF

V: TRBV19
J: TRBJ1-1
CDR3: CASSSWGVVANTEAFF

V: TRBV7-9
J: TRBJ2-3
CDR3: CASSQPPDTQYF

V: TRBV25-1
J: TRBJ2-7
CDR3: CASSGTASGQYF

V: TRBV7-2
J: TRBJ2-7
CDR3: CASSLVVWGQSYEQYF

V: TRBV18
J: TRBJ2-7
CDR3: CASSPIQGIGTNEQYF

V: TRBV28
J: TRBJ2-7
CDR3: CASSSLVGQGALYEQYF

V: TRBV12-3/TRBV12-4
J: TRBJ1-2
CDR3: CASSLTGQGPGYTF

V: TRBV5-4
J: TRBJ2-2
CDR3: CASSASPRHTGELFF

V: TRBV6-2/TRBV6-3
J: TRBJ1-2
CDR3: CASSYAGANYGYTF

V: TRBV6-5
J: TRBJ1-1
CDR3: CASSYSGGPAEAFF